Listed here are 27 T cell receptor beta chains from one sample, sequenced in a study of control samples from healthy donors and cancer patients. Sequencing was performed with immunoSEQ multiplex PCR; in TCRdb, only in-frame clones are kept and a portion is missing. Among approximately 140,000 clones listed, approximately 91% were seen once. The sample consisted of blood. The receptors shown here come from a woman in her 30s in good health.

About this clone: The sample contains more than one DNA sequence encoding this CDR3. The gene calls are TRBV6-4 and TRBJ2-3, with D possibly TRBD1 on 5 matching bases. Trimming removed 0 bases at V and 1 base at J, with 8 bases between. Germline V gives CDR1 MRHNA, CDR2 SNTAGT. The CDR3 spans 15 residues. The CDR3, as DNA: TGTGCCAGCAGTGACTCGATAGGGGGCACAGATACGCAGTATTTT. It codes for CASSDSIGGTDTQYF.

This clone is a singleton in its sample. This CDR3 reads CASSFAGGERQPQHF. The CDR3 DNA reads TGTGCCAGCAGTTTTGCAGGGGGAGAGCGTCAGCCCCAGCATTTT. The rearrangement joins TRBV28 to TRBJ1-5, with 7 positions matching TRBD1. Germline V gene data show CDR1 as MDHEN and CDR2 as SYDVKM. The CDR3 is made up of 15 amino acids. V dropped 3 bases and J dropped 6; count of bases not matched to a gene: 8.

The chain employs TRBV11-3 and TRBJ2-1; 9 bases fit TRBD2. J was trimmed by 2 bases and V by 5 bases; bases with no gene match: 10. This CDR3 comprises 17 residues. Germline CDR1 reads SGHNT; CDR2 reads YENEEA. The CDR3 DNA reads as TGTGCCAGCAGCCCCCAGGGGGTAGCGGGAGCCTACAATGAGCAGTTCTTC. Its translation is CASSPQGVAGAYNEQFF.

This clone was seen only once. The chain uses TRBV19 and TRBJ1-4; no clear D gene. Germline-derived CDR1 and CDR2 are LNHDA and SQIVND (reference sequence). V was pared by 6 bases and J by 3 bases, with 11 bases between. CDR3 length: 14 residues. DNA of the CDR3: TGTGCCAGTAGCACTACAGCGGCTAATGAAAAACTGTTTTTT. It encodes CASSTTAANEKLFF. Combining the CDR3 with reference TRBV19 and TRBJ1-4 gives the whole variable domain DGGITQSPKYLFRKEGQNVTLSCEQNLNHDAMYWYRQDPGQGLRLIYYSQIVNDFQKGDIAEGYSVSREKKESFPLTVTSAQKNPTAFYLCASSTTAANEKLFFGSGTQLSVL.

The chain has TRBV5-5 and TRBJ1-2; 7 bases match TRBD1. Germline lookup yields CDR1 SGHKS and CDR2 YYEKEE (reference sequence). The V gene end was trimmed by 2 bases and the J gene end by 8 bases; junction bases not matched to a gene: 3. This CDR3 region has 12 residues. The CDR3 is CASSLDRAGYTF. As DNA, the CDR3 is TGTGCCAGCAGCTTAGACAGGGCCGGCTACACCTTC.

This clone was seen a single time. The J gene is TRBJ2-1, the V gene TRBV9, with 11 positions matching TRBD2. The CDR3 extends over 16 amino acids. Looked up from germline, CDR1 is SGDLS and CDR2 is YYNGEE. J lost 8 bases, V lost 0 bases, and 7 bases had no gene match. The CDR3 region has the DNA TGTGCCAGCAGCGTAGTGGAGACTAGCGGGATCTATGAGCAGTTCTTC. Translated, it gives CASSVVETSGIYEQFF.

CDR3 loop: CATSGDRSSGANVLTF. The CDR3 DNA is TGTGCCACCTCGGGGGACAGAAGCTCTGGGGCCAACGTCCTGACTTTC. This sequence joins TRBV10-3 and TRBJ2-6; D perhaps matches TRBD1 (7 bases). Looked up from germline, CDR1 is ENHRY and CDR2 is SYGVKD. The V and J ends lost 10 bases and 0 bases respectively, with 16 bases between them. The CDR3 contains 16 residues.

DNA of the CDR3: TGTGCCAGCAGCGGGGGCATCACCGGGGAGCTGTTTTTT. Protein product: CASSGGITGELFF. The rearrangement joins TRBV6-2 or TRBV6-3 to TRBJ2-2, with D perhaps assigned TRBD1 or TRBD2 (6 bases each). CDR3 length: 13 amino acids. Germline V CDR1 and CDR2: MNHEY, SVGEGT. The V end lost 6 bases, the J end lost 4 bases, and 9 bases lay between the germline ends.

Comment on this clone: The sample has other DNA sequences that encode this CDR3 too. CDR3 coding DNA: TGCAGTGCTACGGAGGGAAACACCATATATTTT. Protein sequence: CSATEGNTIYF. J is TRBJ1-3 and V is TRBV20-1, with unresolved D. CDR3 length equals 11 residues. V gave up 4 bases and J gave up 4 bases, with 5 bases separating them. Germline-derived CDR1 and CDR2 are DFQATT and SNEGSKA (reference sequence).

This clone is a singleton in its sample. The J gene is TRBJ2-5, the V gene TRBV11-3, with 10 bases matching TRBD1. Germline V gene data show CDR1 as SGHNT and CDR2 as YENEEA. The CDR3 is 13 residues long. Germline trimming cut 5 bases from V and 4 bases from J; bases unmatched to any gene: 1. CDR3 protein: CASSRDRGETQYF. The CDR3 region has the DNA TGTGCCAGCAGCCGGGACAGGGGAGAGACCCAGTACTTC.

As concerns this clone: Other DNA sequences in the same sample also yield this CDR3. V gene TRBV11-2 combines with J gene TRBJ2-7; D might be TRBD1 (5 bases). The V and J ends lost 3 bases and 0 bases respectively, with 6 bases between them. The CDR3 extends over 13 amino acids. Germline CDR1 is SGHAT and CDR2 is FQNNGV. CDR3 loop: CASSFGASYEQYF. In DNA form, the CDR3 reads TGTGCCAGCAGCTTTGGGGCCTCCTACGAGCAGTACTTC.

The CDR3 bases are TGTGCCAGCAGGACAGGGGGCGAAAATCAGCCCCAGCATTTT. It translates to CASRTGGENQPQHF. This chain connects TRBV2 to TRBJ1-5; 10 bases agree with TRBD1. The CDR3 length is 14 residues. CDR1 and CDR2 from the germline V gene are SNHLY and FYNNEI. V was clipped by 6 bases and J by 4 bases; unmatched bases: 3.

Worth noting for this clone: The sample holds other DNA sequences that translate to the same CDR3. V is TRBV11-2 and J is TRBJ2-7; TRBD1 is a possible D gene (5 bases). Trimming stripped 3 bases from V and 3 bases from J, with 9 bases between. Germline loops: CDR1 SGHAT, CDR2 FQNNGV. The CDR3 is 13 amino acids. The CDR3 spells CASSFGQDYEQYF. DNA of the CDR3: TGTGCCAGCAGCTTTGGACAAGACTACGAGCAGTACTTC.

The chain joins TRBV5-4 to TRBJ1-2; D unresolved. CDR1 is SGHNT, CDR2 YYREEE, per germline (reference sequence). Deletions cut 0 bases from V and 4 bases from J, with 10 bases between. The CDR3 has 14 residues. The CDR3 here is CASSLVGQPYGYTF. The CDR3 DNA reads TGTGCCAGCAGCTTGGTTGGGCAGCCCTATGGCTACACCTTC.

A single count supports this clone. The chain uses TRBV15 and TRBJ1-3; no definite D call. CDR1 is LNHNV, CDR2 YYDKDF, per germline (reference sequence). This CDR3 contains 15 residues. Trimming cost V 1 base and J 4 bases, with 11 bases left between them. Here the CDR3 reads CATSRGPGSGNTIYF. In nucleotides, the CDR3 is TGTGCCACCAGCAGAGGCCCCGGGTCCGGAAACACCATATATTTT.

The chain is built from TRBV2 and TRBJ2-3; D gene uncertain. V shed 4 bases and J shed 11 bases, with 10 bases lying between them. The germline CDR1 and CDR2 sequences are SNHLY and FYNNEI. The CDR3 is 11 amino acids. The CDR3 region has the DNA TGTGCCAGCAGTGCTCTAGTAATGCAGTATTTT. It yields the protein CASSALVMQYF.

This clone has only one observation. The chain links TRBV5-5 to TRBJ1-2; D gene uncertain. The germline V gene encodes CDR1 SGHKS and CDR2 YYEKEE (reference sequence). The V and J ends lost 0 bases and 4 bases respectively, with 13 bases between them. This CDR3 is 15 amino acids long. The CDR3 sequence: CASSLEVVTFYGYTF. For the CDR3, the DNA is TGTGCCAGCAGCTTGGAGGTAGTGACCTTCTATGGCTACACCTTC.

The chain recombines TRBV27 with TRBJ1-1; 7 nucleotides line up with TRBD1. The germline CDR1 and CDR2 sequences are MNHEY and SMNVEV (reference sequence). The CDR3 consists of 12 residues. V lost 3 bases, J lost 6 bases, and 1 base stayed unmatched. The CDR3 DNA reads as TGTGCCAGCAGTTTGCAGGGGGCTGAAGCTTTCTTT. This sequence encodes CASSLQGAEAFF.

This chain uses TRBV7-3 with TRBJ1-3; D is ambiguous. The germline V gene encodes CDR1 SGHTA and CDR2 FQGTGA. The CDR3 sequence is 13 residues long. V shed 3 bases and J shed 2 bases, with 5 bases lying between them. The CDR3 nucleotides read TGTGCCAGCAGCTTGGGGACTGGAAACACCATATATTTT. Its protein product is CASSLGTGNTIYF.

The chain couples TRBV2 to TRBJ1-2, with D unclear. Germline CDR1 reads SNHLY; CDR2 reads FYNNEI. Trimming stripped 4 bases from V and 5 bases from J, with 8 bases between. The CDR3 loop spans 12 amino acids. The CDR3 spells CASSGEGYGYTF. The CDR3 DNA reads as TGTGCCAGCAGTGGGGAAGGGTATGGCTACACCTTC.

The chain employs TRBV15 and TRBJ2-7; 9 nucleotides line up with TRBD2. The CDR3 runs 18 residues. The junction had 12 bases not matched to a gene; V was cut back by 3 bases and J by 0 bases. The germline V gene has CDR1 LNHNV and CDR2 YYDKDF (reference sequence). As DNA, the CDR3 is TGTGCCACCAGCAGGTGGCCGGCGGGAGGGGGAGACTCCTACGAGCAGTACTTC. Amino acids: CATSRWPAGGGDSYEQYF.

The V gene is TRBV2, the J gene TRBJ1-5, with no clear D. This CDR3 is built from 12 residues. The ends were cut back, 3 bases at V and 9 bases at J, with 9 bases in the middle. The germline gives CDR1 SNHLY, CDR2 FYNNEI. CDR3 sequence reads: CASSDPGPPQHF. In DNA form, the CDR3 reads TGTGCCAGCAGTGACCCCGGGCCGCCCCAGCATTTT.

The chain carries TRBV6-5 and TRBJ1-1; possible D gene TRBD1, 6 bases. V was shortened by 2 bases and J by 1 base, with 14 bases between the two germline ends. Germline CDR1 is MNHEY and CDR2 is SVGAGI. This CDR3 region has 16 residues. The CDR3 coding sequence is TGTGCCAGCAGTTACAAGGGGGAAGGTTGGAACACTGAAGCTTTCTTT. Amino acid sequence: CASSYKGEGWNTEAFF.

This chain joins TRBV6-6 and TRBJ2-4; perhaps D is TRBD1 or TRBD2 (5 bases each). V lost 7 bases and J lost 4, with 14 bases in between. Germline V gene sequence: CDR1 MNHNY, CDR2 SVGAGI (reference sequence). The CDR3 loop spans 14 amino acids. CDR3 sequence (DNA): TGTGCCAGCATCCCCTGGGGGAGTAAAAACATTCAGTACTTC. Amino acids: CASIPWGSKNIQYF.

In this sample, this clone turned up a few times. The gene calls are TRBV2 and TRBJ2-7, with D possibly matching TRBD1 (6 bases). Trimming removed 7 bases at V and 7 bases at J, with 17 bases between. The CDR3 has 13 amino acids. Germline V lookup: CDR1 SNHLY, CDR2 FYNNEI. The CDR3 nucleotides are TGTGCCAGCAATATTCTGGGGGCGGAGGAGCAGTACTTC. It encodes CASNILGAEEQYF. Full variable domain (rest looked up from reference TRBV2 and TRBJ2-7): EPEVTQTPSHQVTQMGQEVILRCVPISNHLYFYWYRQILGQKVEFLVSFYNNEISEKSEIFDDQFSVERPDGSNFTLKIRSTKLEDSAMYFCASNILGAEEQYFGPGTRLTVT.

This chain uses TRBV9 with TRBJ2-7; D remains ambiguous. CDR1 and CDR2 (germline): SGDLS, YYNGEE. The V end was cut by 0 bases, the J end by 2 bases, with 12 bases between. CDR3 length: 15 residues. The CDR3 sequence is CASSVDPGQTYEQYF. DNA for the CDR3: TGTGCCAGCAGCGTAGATCCCGGGCAAACCTACGAGCAGTACTTC.

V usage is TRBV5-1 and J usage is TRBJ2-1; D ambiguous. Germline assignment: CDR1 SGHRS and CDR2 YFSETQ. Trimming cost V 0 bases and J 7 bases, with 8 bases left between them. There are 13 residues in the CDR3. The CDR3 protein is CASSLENTNEQFF. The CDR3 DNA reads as TGCGCCAGCAGCTTGGAAAATACGAATGAGCAGTTCTTC.